This TCR beta chain was recovered during a study of tumor-infiltrating lymphocytes in primary liver carcinoma. Starting material for RNA and DNA co-extraction consisted of about 20-32 mg of unsorted bulk tissue. Over 75% viable tumor cells were present in every tumor sample. The sample holds many counts of this clonotype. TCR beta cDNA was reverse-transcribed from roughly 520 ng of total RNA. The reaction used a constant-region primer and ProtoScript II reverse transcriptase. Modified slightly, ARM-PCR produced TCR beta libraries over three nested multiplex PCR rounds. It was with TRBV1-TRBV30 forward primers and a C-beta reverse primer that the first two PCR rounds were run, at around 11 cycles each. One entry per CDR3 protein results from TCRdb running MiXCR on the multiplex PCR reads. The sample has 90,000 to 100,000 distinct CDR3 sequences; around two thirds are singletons. Trimming took off 8 bases at V and 7 bases at J, with 18 bases between the two ends. This CDR3 has 14 amino acids. The germline V gene has CDR1 MDHEN and CDR2 SYDVKM.

Material: liver tumor tissue from sampling region 5. Subset indicated: tumor region T5, tumor centre. This rearrangement joins TRBV28 to TRBJ1-5, with D unclear. The sequence was collected from an older woman with primary liver carcinoma and hepatitis B virus infection. The CDR3 protein is CASDYGGAGQPQHF. In nucleotides, the CDR3 is TGTGCCAGCGACTATGGCGGCGCGGGGCAGCCCCAGCATTTT.